This T cell receptor (beta chain) stems from a study of beta chain features in type 1 diabetes. Germline loops: CDR1 SGHNT, CDR2 YYREEE (reference sequence). V was trimmed by 4 bases and J by 5 bases, leaving 18 bases between them. CDR3 length: 15 residues. Every bit of the isolated RNA underwent reverse transcription, so sequencing read expressed TCRB transcripts. Libraries were prepared by immunoSEQ multiplex PCR; TCRdb keeps only in-frame clonotypes and omits some of them. The sample shows fewer than 900,000 clones, 15% to 20% of them seen only once. This chain uses TRBV5-4 with TRBJ1-2; D gene ambiguous. This clonotype was sampled from a woman under 30 in good health. Sequenced sample: naive CD4+ T cells from blood. CDR3 sequence: CASSHFFGTRYGYTF. The CDR3 DNA is TGTGCCAGCAGCCATTTCTTCGGAACCAGATATGGCTACACCTTC. Full variable domain (remainder filled in from reference TRBV5-4 and TRBJ1-2): ETGVTQSPTHLIKTRGQQVTLRCSSQSGHNTVSWYQQALGQGPQFIFQYYREEENGRGNFPPRFSGLQFPNYSSELNVNALELDDSALYLCASSHFFGTRYGYTFGSGTRLTVV.